This T cell receptor beta chain was captured in a study of blood T cell repertoires in COVID-19. Study at large: COVID-19 samples collected from the United States, Italy and Spain covered acute and convalescent phases. T cells, B-cell-depleted T cells, or PBMCs provided the cDNA or gDNA that served as material.

This CDR3 spans 16 amino acids. Germline V gene lookup returns CDR1 SEHNR and CDR2 FQNEAQ (reference sequence). Trimming left V 5 bases short and J 5 bases short, with 16 bases between. In the source study's methods: Amplification of reference gene primers was used by the study to estimate nucleated cell counts. Clones were read by immunoSEQ multiplex PCR, and TCRdb kept only the in-frame ones, dropping some. V and J calls and clone size are as listed in that table; D and trimming were resolved from the DNA. The sample gives 30,000 to 45,000 clones, roughly nine tenths of which show up once; around 10% is in the top ten.

Sequenced material: peripheral blood. The rearrangement uses TRBV7-9 and TRBJ1-6; D is possibly TRBD1 (5 bases). This TCR was sampled from a man aged 70 or older with acute or convalescent COVID-19. The CDR3 sequence: CASSQRGQGNNSPLHF. The CDR3 nucleotides are TGTGCCAGCAGCCAGCGGGGCCAAGGGAATAATTCACCCCTCCACTTT.